This paragraph covers one T cell receptor (beta chain) sequence. Sequencing was performed with immunoSEQ multiplex PCR; in TCRdb, only in-frame clones are kept and a portion is missing. Among tens of thousands of clones listed, more than 65% were seen once. This sample was included in a study of PD-L1 blockade in urothelial cancer. The overall study: Between 0 and 3 prior chemotherapy regimens had been given to patients.

Each patient presented with locally advanced or metastatic urothelial carcinoma. Pretreatment sampling and on-treatment sampling together yielded between 1 and 8 samples for each patient. The origin of this receptor is a man in his 60s with urothelial cancer. Sequenced here: PBMCs, sampled around atezolizumab (anti-PD-L1) treatment.

The CDR3 coding sequence is TGTGCCAGCAGTTTATATTGGGCAGGGGGCTCTGGGGCCAACGTCCTGACTTTC. Residues: CASSLYWAGGSGANVLTF. V usage is TRBV27 and J usage is TRBJ2-6, with 7 bases matching TRBD1. V dropped 1 base and J dropped 0; count of bases not matched to a gene: 6. The CDR3 has 18 residues. The germline gives CDR1 MNHEY, CDR2 SMNVEV (reference sequence).